The text below deals with one T cell receptor beta chain. The target antigen is unknown. The sample comes from a study of glioma-infiltrating T cells. Study-wide results and limits: Tissue-blood divergence was below expectation in non-neoplastic patients, above in gliomas. Only very few CDR3 sequences appeared in both tissue and blood.

The iRepertoire nested amplicon-rescue multiplex PCR amplified TCR alpha and beta CDR3s from RNA. Tissue mRNA or PBMC total RNA, roughly 95-400 ng, went into one-step reverse transcription and amplification. TCRdb reprocessed the multiplex PCR reads with MiXCR, giving one entry per CDR3 protein. Of 20,000 to 25,000 distinct CDR3 sequences detected, around 23% appear once; the ten largest clones hold around 13%. This CDR3 is built from 12 residues. The V and J ends lost 7 bases and 11 bases respectively, with 20 bases between them. CDR1 and CDR2 (germline): SQVTM, ANQGSEA. The specimen was glioma tissue, nonneoplastic brain tissue, or PBMCs (not recorded which). The rearrangement links TRBV29-1 to TRBJ1-1; D is undetermined. The source of this sequence is a human donor with low-grade glioma or glioblastoma, undergoing nonglioma brain surgery, or in good health (not recorded which). In DNA form, the CDR3 reads TGCAGCGCCCCAGGCCGGGGAATGTTGGCTTTCTTT. Translation gives CSAPGRGMLAFF.